The source of this TCR beta chain is a study of Tregs in tolerant kidney transplant recipients. Sequencing was performed with immunoSEQ multiplex PCR; in TCRdb, only in-frame clones are kept and a portion is missing. Altogether roughly 49,000 clones are present, about 90% being singletons, with the ten largest covering about 0.76%. V was clipped by 1 base and J by 3 bases, with 15 bases between them. Germline V lookup: CDR1 SGHAT, CDR2 FQNNGV. This CDR3 region has 17 residues. This clonotype was sampled from a human donor in good health. The sample was Tregs from blood. The chain employs TRBV11-2 and TRBJ2-2; maybe TRBD2 (6 bases). CDR3 region: CASSLVPGGVDTGELFF. The CDR3 bases are TGTGCCAGCAGCTTAGTGCCCGGGGGAGTCGACACCGGGGAGCTGTTTTTT.